Below, one T cell receptor beta chain is given with its context. Its antigen is as yet unknown. Sequencing used immunoSEQ multiplex PCR; TCRdb keeps in-frame clones, though not all of them. The data show roughly 30,000 clones, approximately 83% seen once. These data come from a study of tumor-infiltrating lymphocytes in localized non-small cell lung cancer. Study context: The cohort mixed smokers and never-smokers, several histologies, and some post-neoadjuvant-chemotherapy samples. Resected tumor was paired with non-adjacent uninvolved lung from the same patient. General study points: Tumor T-cell fraction from TCR sequencing was not associated with recurrence-free survival (p = 0.61).

With 0 bases clipped from V and 8 bases from J, the junction kept 7 bases outside the gene matches. The CDR3 consists of 15 residues. Germline V gives CDR1 SQVTM, CDR2 ANQGSEA. The receptor was isolated from a human donor with non-small cell lung cancer. V gene TRBV29-1 combines with J gene TRBJ1-2; TRBD1 matches at 12 bases. Sequences were obtained from lung tumor tissue. The CDR3: CSVEDRGQGARGYTF. The CDR3 nucleotides read TGCAGCGTTGAAGACCGGGGACAGGGGGCGCGGGGCTACACCTTC.